Following are 5 T cell receptor beta chains from one sample sequenced in a study of T cell clonotyping in hematopoietic cell transplantation. Clones were sequenced by immunoSEQ multiplex PCR, and TCRdb holds only the in-frame ones, with some missing. Among tens of thousands of clones listed, roughly 92% were seen once. Sequenced material: peripheral blood mononuclear cells. The receptors originated from a woman between 45 and 60 years old in good health. Some clones in this sample may be carry-over from other donors' samples.

A single count supports this clone. The V call is TRBV6-5, the J call TRBJ1-3; TRBD1 matches at 7 bases. Germline trimming cut 8 bases from V and 0 bases from J; bases unmatched to any gene: 7. CDR1 and CDR2 from the germline V gene are MNHEY and SVGAGI. This CDR3 region has 15 residues. The CDR3 sequence: CASGRGGSSGNTIYF. Here the CDR3 DNA reads TGTGCCAGCGGTCGAGGGGGCAGCTCTGGAAACACCATATATTTT.

This clone has just one count. The genes are TRBV2 and TRBJ1-2; unclear D gene. Trimming took off 6 bases at V and 2 bases at J, with 16 bases between the two ends. This CDR3 contains 15 residues. Germline V gene lookup returns CDR1 SNHLY and CDR2 FYNNEI. The CDR3 reads CASRPGEELNYGYTF. For the CDR3, the DNA is TGTGCCAGCAGGCCCGGGGAAGAGTTAAACTATGGCTACACCTTC.

J is TRBJ1-6 and V is TRBV9; perhaps TRBD1 as D (6 bases). The V gene's germline CDR1 is SGDLS and CDR2 YYNGEE. This CDR3 comprises 15 residues. The V end lost 4 bases, the J end lost 1 base, and 9 bases lay between the germline ends. Here the CDR3 DNA reads TGTGCCAGCAGCCCTCAGGGGTCCTATAATTCACCCCTCCACTTT. Its translation is CASSPQGSYNSPLHF.

For the CDR3, the DNA is TGTGCCAGTAGTATGCAGCCGAACACCGGGGAGCTGTTTTTT. It yields the protein CASSMQPNTGELFF. The V call is TRBV19, the J call TRBJ2-2; D not resolved. This CDR3 has 14 residues. Trimming pared 3 bases from V and 0 bases from J, leaving 5 bases between. The germline V gene has CDR1 LNHDA and CDR2 SQIVND (reference sequence).

The chain uses TRBV19 and TRBJ1-4, with D perhaps TRBD1 (5 bases). The CDR3 sequence is 15 residues long. With 3 bases removed from V and 0 bases from J, the gap between germline ends came to 8 bases. Per germline, CDR1 LNHDA and CDR2 SQIVND (reference sequence). CDR3 in DNA: TGTGCCAGTAGTATCCAGGGTACAACTAATGAAAAACTGTTTTTT. As protein: CASSIQGTTNEKLFF. The whole variable domain, filled in from reference TRBV19 and TRBJ1-4, reads DGGITQSPKYLFRKEGQNVTLSCEQNLNHDAMYWYRQDPGQGLRLIYYSQIVNDFQKGDIAEGYSVSREKKESFPLTVTSAQKNPTAFYLCASSIQGTTNEKLFFGSGTQLSVL.